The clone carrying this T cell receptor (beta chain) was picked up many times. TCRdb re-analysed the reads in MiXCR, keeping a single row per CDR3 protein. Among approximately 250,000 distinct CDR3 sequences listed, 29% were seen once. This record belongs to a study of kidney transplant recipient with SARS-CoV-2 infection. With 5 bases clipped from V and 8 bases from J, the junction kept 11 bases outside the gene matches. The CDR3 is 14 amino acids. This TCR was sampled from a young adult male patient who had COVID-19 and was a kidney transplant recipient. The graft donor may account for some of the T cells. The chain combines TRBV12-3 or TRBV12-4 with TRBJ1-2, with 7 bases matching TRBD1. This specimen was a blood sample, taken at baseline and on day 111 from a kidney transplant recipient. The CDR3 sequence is CASSSGQAQGGYTF. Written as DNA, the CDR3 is TGTGCCAGCAGTAGTGGACAGGCCCAGGGGGGCTACACCTTC.